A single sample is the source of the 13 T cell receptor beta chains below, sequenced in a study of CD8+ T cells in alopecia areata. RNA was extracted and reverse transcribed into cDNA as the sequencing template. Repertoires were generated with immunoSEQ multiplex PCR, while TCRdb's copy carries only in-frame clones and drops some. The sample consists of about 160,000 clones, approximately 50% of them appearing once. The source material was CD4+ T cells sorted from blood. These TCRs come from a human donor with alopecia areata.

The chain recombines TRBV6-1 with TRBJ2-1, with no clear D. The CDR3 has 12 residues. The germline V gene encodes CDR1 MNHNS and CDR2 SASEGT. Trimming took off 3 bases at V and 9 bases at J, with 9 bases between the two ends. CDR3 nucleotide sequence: TGTGCCAGCAGTGATCTAGTTGGTGAGCAGTTCTTC. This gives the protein CASSDLVGEQFF.

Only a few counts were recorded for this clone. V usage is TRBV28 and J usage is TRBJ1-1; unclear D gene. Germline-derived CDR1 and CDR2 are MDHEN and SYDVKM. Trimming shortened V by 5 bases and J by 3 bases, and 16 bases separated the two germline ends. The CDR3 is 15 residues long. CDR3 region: CASSEVMKADTEAFF. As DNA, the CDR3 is TGTGCCAGCAGTGAAGTTATGAAGGCGGACACTGAAGCTTTCTTT.

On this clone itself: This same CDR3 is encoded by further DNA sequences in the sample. CDR3 in DNA: TGTGCCAGCTCACCGGGAAACACTGAAGCTTTCTTT. This gives the protein CASSPGNTEAFF. The J gene is TRBJ1-1, the V gene TRBV18; no clear D. The germline V gene encodes CDR1 KGHSH and CDR2 LQKENI. The CDR3 runs to 12 residues. V was trimmed by 3 bases and J by 2 bases, leaving 4 bases between them.

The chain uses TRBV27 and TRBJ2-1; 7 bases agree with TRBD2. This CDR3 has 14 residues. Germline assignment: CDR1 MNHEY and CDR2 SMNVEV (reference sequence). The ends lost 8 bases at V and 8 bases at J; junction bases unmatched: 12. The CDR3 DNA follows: TGTGCCAGCTCCCGTTGGGCGGGAGTTTATGAGCAGTTCTTC. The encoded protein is CASSRWAGVYEQFF.

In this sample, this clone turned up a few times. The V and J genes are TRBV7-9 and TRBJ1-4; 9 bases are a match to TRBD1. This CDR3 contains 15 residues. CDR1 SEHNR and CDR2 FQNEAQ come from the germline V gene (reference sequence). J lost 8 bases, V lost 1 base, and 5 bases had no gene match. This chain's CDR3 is CASSLEGQGGEKLFF. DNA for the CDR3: TGTGCCAGCAGCTTAGAGGGACAGGGCGGCGAAAAACTGTTTTTT. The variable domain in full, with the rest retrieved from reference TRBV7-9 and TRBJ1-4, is DTGVSQNPRHKITKRGQNVTFRCDPISEHNRLYWYRQTLGQGPEFLTYFQNEAQLEKSRLLSDRFSAERPKGSFSTLEIQRTEQGDSAMYLCASSLEGQGGEKLFFGSGTQLSVL.

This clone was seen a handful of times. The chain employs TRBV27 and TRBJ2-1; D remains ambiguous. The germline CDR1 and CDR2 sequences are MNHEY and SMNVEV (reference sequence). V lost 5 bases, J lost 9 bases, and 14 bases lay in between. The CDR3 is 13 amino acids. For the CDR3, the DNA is TGTGCCAGCAGTCTTCTCGAAGTAGGTGAGCAGTTCTTC. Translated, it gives CASSLLEVGEQFF.

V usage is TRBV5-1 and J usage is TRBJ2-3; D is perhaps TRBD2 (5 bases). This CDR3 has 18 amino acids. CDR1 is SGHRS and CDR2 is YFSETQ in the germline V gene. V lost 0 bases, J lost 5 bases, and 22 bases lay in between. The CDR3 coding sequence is TGCGCCAGCAGCTTGGCCTTTGGTGTGGGAGTGGTAGGAGATACGCAGTATTTT. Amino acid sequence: CASSLAFGVGVVGDTQYF.

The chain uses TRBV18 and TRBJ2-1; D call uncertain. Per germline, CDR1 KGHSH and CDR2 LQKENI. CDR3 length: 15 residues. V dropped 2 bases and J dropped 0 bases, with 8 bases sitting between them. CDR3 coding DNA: TGTGCCAGCTCACCAGGGCGCGTCTCCTACAATGAGCAGTTCTTC. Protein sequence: CASSPGRVSYNEQFF. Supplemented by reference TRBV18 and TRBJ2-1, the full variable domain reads NAGVMQNPRHLVRRRGQEARLRCSPMKGHSHVYWYRQLPEEGLKFMVYLQKENIIDESGMPKERFSAEFPKEGPSILRIQQVVRGDSAAYFCASSPGRVSYNEQFFGPGTRLTVL.

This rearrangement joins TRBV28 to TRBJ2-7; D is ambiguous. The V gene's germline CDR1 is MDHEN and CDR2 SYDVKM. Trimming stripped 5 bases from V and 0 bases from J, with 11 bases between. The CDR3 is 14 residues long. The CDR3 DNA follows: TGTGCCAGCAGTCTCCCCCCGGGCTCCTACGAGCAGTACTTC. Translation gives CASSLPPGSYEQYF.

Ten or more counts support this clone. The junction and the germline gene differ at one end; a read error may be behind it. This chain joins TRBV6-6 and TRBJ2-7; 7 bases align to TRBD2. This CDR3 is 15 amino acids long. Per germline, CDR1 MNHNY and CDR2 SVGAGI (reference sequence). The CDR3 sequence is CASSYSGGWGGLTYF. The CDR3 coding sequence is TGTGCCAGCAGTTACTCCGGAGGTTGGGGGGGACTTACCTATTTC.

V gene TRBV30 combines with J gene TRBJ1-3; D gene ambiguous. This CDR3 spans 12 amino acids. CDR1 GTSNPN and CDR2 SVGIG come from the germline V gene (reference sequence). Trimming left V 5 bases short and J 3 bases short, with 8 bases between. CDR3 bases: TGTGCCTGGGTCTCCGTTGGAAACACCATATATTTT. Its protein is CAWVSVGNTIYF.

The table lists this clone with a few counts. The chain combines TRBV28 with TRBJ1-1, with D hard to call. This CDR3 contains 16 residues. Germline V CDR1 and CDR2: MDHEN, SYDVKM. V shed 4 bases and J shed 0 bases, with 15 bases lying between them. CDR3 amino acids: CASSSGAVLMNTEAFF. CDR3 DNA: TGTGCCAGCAGTTCCGGCGCCGTCCTCATGAACACTGAAGCTTTCTTT.

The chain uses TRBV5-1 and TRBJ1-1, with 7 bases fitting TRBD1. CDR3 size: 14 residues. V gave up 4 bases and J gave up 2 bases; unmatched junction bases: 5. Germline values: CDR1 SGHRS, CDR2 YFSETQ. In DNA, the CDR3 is TGCGCCAGCAGCCCCGGGACAGCAAACACTGAAGCTTTCTTT. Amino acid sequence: CASSPGTANTEAFF.